The 23 T cell receptor beta chains presented below share a single source sample, sequenced in a study of shared clonotypes between healthy human individuals. Clones were sequenced by immunoSEQ multiplex PCR, and TCRdb holds only the in-frame ones, with some missing. The repertoire includes roughly 1,100,000 clones, around 76% of them detected once, and around 1.5% sits in the top ten. Sequenced material: memory CD4+ T cells sorted from blood. This sample's subset: CD45RA-negative fraction. All receptors come from a man between 18 and 35 years old in good health.

The V call is TRBV20-1, the J call TRBJ2-7, with D tentatively TRBD2 (5 bases). Germline CDR1 reads DFQATT; CDR2 reads SNEGSKA (reference sequence). Trimming took off 3 bases at V and 6 bases at J, with 9 bases between the two ends. The CDR3 sequence is 11 residues long. CDR3 nucleotide sequence: TGCAGTGCTAGGAGGGAAACCGAGCAGTACTTC. Translated, it gives CSARRETEQYF.

The chain is built from TRBV11-2 and TRBJ2-7, with D unresolved. The CDR3 length is 13 residues. CDR1 is SGHAT and CDR2 is FQNNGV in the germline V gene. V lost 1 base and J lost 9, with 13 bases in between. The CDR3 nucleotides read TGTGCCAGCAGCTTAGGGCAGAGACTCGGGCAGTACTTC. Protein sequence: CASSLGQRLGQYF.

V usage is TRBV9 and J usage is TRBJ2-5; tentatively, D is TRBD2 (6 bases). V dropped 3 bases and J dropped 0 bases, with 9 bases sitting between them. Germline V CDR1 and CDR2: SGDLS, YYNGEE. The CDR3 consists of 14 residues. CDR3 sequence reads: CASSARTNQETQYF. In nucleotides, the CDR3 is TGTGCCAGCAGCGCACGGACTAACCAAGAGACCCAGTACTTC.

The chain is built from TRBV11-2 and TRBJ2-1; D possibly corresponds to TRBD2 (5 bases). Germline loops: CDR1 SGHAT, CDR2 FQNNGV. Trimming removed 5 bases at V and 0 bases at J, with 11 bases between. This CDR3 comprises 15 residues. The CDR3: CASSREGSSYNEQFF. The CDR3 DNA reads TGTGCCAGCAGCCGGGAAGGAAGCTCCTACAATGAGCAGTTCTTC.

This chain connects TRBV2 to TRBJ2-7, with 8 bases aligning to TRBD2. The CDR3 is made up of 15 amino acids. Germline V CDR1 and CDR2: SNHLY, FYNNEI. V dropped 8 bases and J dropped 1; count of bases not matched to a gene: 10. CDR3: CASGAQRGPSYEQYF. CDR3 sequence (DNA): TGTGCCAGCGGCGCCCAGCGGGGGCCTTCCTACGAGCAGTACTTC.

Written as DNA, the CDR3 is TGCGCCAGCGTTGGGACAGGGATGACTGAAGCTTTCTTT. Its protein product is CASVGTGMTEAFF. The chain uses TRBV5-1 and TRBJ1-1; 9 nucleotides line up with TRBD1. The junction had 6 bases not matched to a gene; V was cut back by 7 bases and J by 5 bases. The CDR3 spans 13 residues. Germline CDR1 SGHRS, CDR2 YFSETQ. The full variable domain, its missing parts supplied by reference TRBV5-1 and TRBJ1-1, is KAGVTQTPRYLIKTRGQQVTLSCSPISGHRSVSWYQQTPGQGLQFLFEYFSETQRNKGNFPGRFSGRQFSNSRSEMNVSTLELGDSALYLCASVGTGMTEAFFGQGTRLTVV.

The chain is built from TRBV5-1 and TRBJ2-4; 9 bases line up with TRBD1. Per the germline V gene, CDR1 is SGHRS and CDR2 is YFSETQ. This CDR3 comprises 15 residues. V was clipped by 2 bases and J by 6 bases; unmatched bases: 6. The CDR3 bases are TGCGCCAGCAGCTTTGGGACAGGGATTGCAAACATTCAGTACTTC. The encoded protein is CASSFGTGIANIQYF.

This clone was seen a few times. In DNA form, the CDR3 reads TGTGCCAGCAGCTTACAGGGGCGGTTGAATTCACCCCTCCACTTT. This sequence encodes CASSLQGRLNSPLHF. The rearrangement links TRBV13 to TRBJ1-6, with D possibly being TRBD1 (6 bases). Trimming left V 2 bases short and J 7 bases short, with 12 bases between. The CDR3 sequence is 15 residues long. The germline CDR1 and CDR2 sequences are PRHDT and FYEKMQ (reference sequence).

J is TRBJ1-1 and V is TRBV6-5, with D tentatively TRBD1 (6 bases). V was clipped by 7 bases and J by 9 bases, with 18 bases between them. Germline V CDR1 and CDR2: MNHEY, SVGAGI. The CDR3 is 13 residues long. The CDR3 here is CASTRPGGPQAFF. As DNA, the CDR3 is TGTGCCAGCACACGCCCGGGGGGCCCCCAAGCTTTCTTT.

The genes are TRBV11-2 and TRBJ1-6; TRBD1 might be the D (6 bases). CDR1 and CDR2 from the germline V gene are SGHAT and FQNNGV. The CDR3 contains 16 residues. With 8 bases removed from V and 9 bases from J, the gap between germline ends came to 23 bases. The CDR3 DNA is TGTGCCAGCGGTTCCCGGACAGCCCTAAGAGGTTCACCCCTCCACTTT. It translates to CASGSRTALRGSPLHF.

This chain joins TRBV5-1 and TRBJ2-3, with TRBD1 identical over 12 bases. CDR1 is SGHRS and CDR2 is YFSETQ in the germline V gene. There are 15 residues in the CDR3. J gave up 6 bases and V 5 bases, and 7 bases lay outside the gene matches. CDR3 region: CASSTGTGGSDTQYF. CDR3 nucleotides: TGCGCCAGCAGTACCGGGACAGGGGGCTCCGATACGCAGTATTTT.

The rearrangement links TRBV5-5 to TRBJ2-7, with 11 bases that match TRBD2. The CDR3 runs to 15 residues. After removal of 4 bases from V and 2 bases from J, the junction contained 5 bases not matched to a gene. The V gene's germline CDR1 is SGHKS and CDR2 YYEKEE (reference sequence). This CDR3 is CASSLTSGDTYEQYF. The CDR3 DNA reads as TGTGCCAGCAGCCTGACTAGCGGGGATACCTACGAGCAGTACTTC.

The chain carries TRBV5-1 and TRBJ1-2; D is possibly TRBD1 (6 bases). Per germline, CDR1 SGHRS and CDR2 YFSETQ. The CDR3 spans 16 residues. V was clipped by 0 bases and J by 2 bases, with 14 bases between them. CDR3 sequence (DNA): TGCGCCAGCAGCTTGGTACTGGACAGCACCAACTATGGCTACACCTTC. Translation: CASSLVLDSTNYGYTF. The full variable domain, in which reference TRBV5-1 and TRBJ1-2 provide the parts outside the CDR3, is KAGVTQTPRYLIKTRGQQVTLSCSPISGHRSVSWYQQTPGQGLQFLFEYFSETQRNKGNFPGRFSGRQFSNSRSEMNVSTLELGDSALYLCASSLVLDSTNYGYTFGSGTRLTVV.

In this sample, this clone turned up many times. CDR3 sequence reads: CAWTEGIGNTIYF. Written as DNA, the CDR3 is TGTGCCTGGACGGAGGGTATTGGAAACACCATATATTTT. The V and J genes are TRBV30 and TRBJ1-3; D gene ambiguous. Germline CDR1 and CDR2: GTSNPN and SVGIG (reference sequence). CDR3 length equals 13 residues. Trimming took 4 bases from V and 3 from J, leaving 10 bases between them.

V and J are TRBV6-4 and TRBJ2-6; D may be TRBD1 (5 bases). The V end was cut by 5 bases, the J end by 0 bases, with 11 bases between. Germline V gene lookup returns CDR1 MRHNA and CDR2 SNTAGT. This CDR3 is built from 16 residues. The CDR3 sequence: CASSPEGHSGANVLTF. CDR3 nucleotide sequence: TGTGCCAGCAGTCCCGAAGGACACTCTGGGGCCAACGTCCTGACTTTC.

The CDR3 DNA is TGTGCCAGCAGCTCCCCCAGAAGCGGGCGAACCTACGAGCAGTACTTC. Amino acids: CASSSPRSGRTYEQYF. The chain is built from TRBV5-4 and TRBJ2-7; tentative D call: TRBD2 (6 bases). Germline V lookup: CDR1 SGHNT, CDR2 YYREEE (reference sequence). V shed 3 bases and J shed 2 bases, with 18 bases lying between them. The CDR3 length is 16 residues.

J is TRBJ2-5 and V is TRBV6-6, with 12 bases fitting TRBD2. V trimming: 5 bases; J trimming: 5 bases; junction bases outside the gene matches: 6. Germline assignment: CDR1 MNHNY and CDR2 SVGAGI (reference sequence). This CDR3 spans 15 amino acids. The CDR3 nucleotides read TGTGCCAGCAGTAGGACTAGCGGGGCGTCTGAGACCCAGTACTTC. The encoded protein is CASSRTSGASETQYF.

The chain links TRBV10-2 to TRBJ1-5; no reliable D call. The length of the CDR3 is 14 residues. Between the trimmed V and J ends, which lost 6 bases and 0 bases, there was a span of 9 bases. CDR1 and CDR2 from the germline V gene are WSHSY and SAAADI. The CDR3 DNA is TGCGCCAGCAGGGGAGATCTTAGCAATCAGCCCCAGCATTTT. Protein sequence: CASRGDLSNQPQHF.

About this clone itself: Given a much more abundant clone one base away, this may be a read error. V and J are TRBV5-8 and TRBJ1-1; 9 bases match TRBD1. CDR1 and CDR2 from the germline V gene are SGHTS and YDEGEE. The ends lost 6 bases at V and 1 base at J; junction bases unmatched: 4. The CDR3 consists of 14 residues. The CDR3 coding sequence is TGTGCCAGCATCTGGGGACAGGGGAACACTGAAGCTTTCTTT. Its translation: CASIWGQGNTEAFF.

CDR3 protein: CASRGRNEAFF. The CDR3 DNA sequence: TGCGCCAGCCGCGGCAGAAATGAAGCTTTCTTT. The chain joins TRBV5-1 to TRBJ1-1; D gene uncertain. V lost 7 bases and J lost 7, with 11 bases in between. Germline lookup yields CDR1 SGHRS and CDR2 YFSETQ. The CDR3 is made up of 11 amino acids. Full variable domain (missing parts from reference TRBV5-1 and TRBJ1-1): KAGVTQTPRYLIKTRGQQVTLSCSPISGHRSVSWYQQTPGQGLQFLFEYFSETQRNKGNFPGRFSGRQFSNSRSEMNVSTLELGDSALYLCASRGRNEAFFGQGTRLTVV.

The rearrangement uses TRBV2 and TRBJ1-1; D remains unclear. The V end lost 1 base, the J end lost 11 bases, and 14 bases lay between the germline ends. Germline CDR1 reads SNHLY; CDR2 reads FYNNEI. This CDR3 comprises 13 residues. Here the CDR3 DNA reads TGTGCCAGCAGTGAAGAAGGAATATTGTACGCTTTCTTT. This translates into CASSEEGILYAFF.

The chain carries TRBV6-6 and TRBJ1-5; tentatively, D is TRBD1 (5 bases). This CDR3 comprises 15 residues. Trimming took 7 bases from V and 2 from J, leaving 15 bases between them. Germline lookup yields CDR1 MNHNY and CDR2 SVGAGI (reference sequence). The CDR3 is CASKYGGVGNQPQHF. Written as DNA, the CDR3 is TGTGCCAGCAAATACGGGGGGGTTGGCAATCAGCCCCAGCATTTT.

The genes are TRBV6-6 and TRBJ1-1; D call uncertain. Trimming cost V 2 bases and J 4 bases, with 8 bases left between them. This CDR3 region has 13 residues. The germline V gene has CDR1 MNHNY and CDR2 SVGAGI (reference sequence). CDR3 sequence: CASSYHGGTEAFF. The CDR3 nucleotides read TGTGCCAGCAGTTACCACGGAGGCACTGAAGCTTTCTTT.